These 22 T cell receptor beta chains share one sample of origin, sequenced in a study of shared clonotypes between healthy human individuals. Profiling relied on immunoSEQ multiplex PCR, and the TCRdb table lists in-frame clones only, not all of them. Of millions of clones in the sample, about 92% were seen once. Sequencing used naive CD4+ T cells from PBMCs. Sample subset: CD45RA+ positively selected. The receptors here all came from a man between 18 and 29 years old in good health. Some clones in this sample may be carry-over from other donors' samples.

The rearrangement links TRBV6-1 to TRBJ2-7; D is undetermined. Germline loops: CDR1 MNHNS, CDR2 SASEGT. The CDR3 totals 12 residues. Trimming cost V 7 bases and J 0 bases, with 7 bases left between them. This CDR3 reads CASIFSSYEQYF. Here the CDR3 DNA reads TGTGCCAGCATATTCAGCTCCTACGAGCAGTACTTC.

The gene calls are TRBV18 and TRBJ2-5; either TRBD1 or TRBD2 may fit D (5 bases each). The CDR3 extends over 16 amino acids. Trimming cost V 4 bases and J 0 bases, with 15 bases left between them. Germline values: CDR1 KGHSH, CDR2 LQKENI. CDR3 region: CASSHPGAQYQETQYF. The CDR3 DNA sequence: TGTGCCAGCTCACACCCCGGGGCTCAGTACCAAGAGACCCAGTACTTC.

The chain recombines TRBV28 with TRBJ1-4; possibly TRBD1 for D (5 bases). Looked up from germline, CDR1 is MDHEN and CDR2 is SYDVKM. Between the trimmed V and J ends, which lost 10 bases and 12 bases, there was a span of 15 bases. The CDR3 extends over 11 amino acids. The CDR3 DNA follows: TGTGCCATGGGGGATGTGACGGAACTGTTTTTT. Translation: CAMGDVTELFF.

This chain links TRBV7-2 with TRBJ1-1, with D possibly matching TRBD1 (5 bases). Looked up from germline, CDR1 is SGHTA and CDR2 is FQGNSA. Trimming left V 6 bases short and J 4 bases short, with 18 bases between. CDR3 size: 15 residues. DNA for the CDR3: TGTGCCAGCAGAGCACAGGAGCGGAGGAGCACTGAAGCTTTCTTT. This translates into CASRAQERRSTEAFF.

V usage is TRBV5-1 and J usage is TRBJ1-4, with TRBD1 identical over 8 bases. The length of the CDR3 is 15 residues. V gave up 4 bases and J gave up 3 bases; unmatched junction bases: 5. Germline-derived CDR1 and CDR2 are SGHRS and YFSETQ. DNA for the CDR3: TGCGCCAGCAGCACGGACAGGGCGGCTAATGAAAAACTGTTTTTT. It translates to CASSTDRAANEKLFF.

The chain employs TRBV7-9 and TRBJ2-7; 9 nucleotides line up with TRBD1. CDR3 length: 15 residues. Germline CDR1 and CDR2: SEHNR and FQNEAQ (reference sequence). The V segment lost 0 bases and the J segment 5 bases; nucleotides outside the gene matches: 5. CDR3 region: CASSLAGGQGNEQYF. The CDR3 nucleotides are TGTGCCAGCAGCTTAGCTGGGGGACAGGGTAACGAGCAGTACTTC.

In its sample, this clone was seen once. V usage is TRBV2 and J usage is TRBJ1-2; tentative D call: TRBD1 (6 bases). V lost 3 bases, J lost 4 bases, and 9 bases lay in between. Per the germline V gene, CDR1 is SNHLY and CDR2 is FYNNEI. This CDR3 region has 13 residues. The CDR3 region has the DNA TGTGCCAGCAGTGAGGGCAGGGGCTATGGCTACACCTTC. Amino acid sequence: CASSEGRGYGYTF.

The chain is built from TRBV6-5 and TRBJ2-1; D is uncertain. Looked up from germline, CDR1 is MNHEY and CDR2 is SVGAGI. There are 13 residues in the CDR3. V was trimmed by 7 bases and J by 0 bases, leaving 7 bases between them. Here the CDR3 reads CASTSSSYNEQFF. For the CDR3, the DNA is TGTGCCAGCACCAGCAGCTCCTACAATGAGCAGTTCTTC.

The gene calls are TRBV5-1 and TRBJ2-2; D assignment may be TRBD1 or TRBD2 (6 bases each). Germline CDR1 and CDR2: SGHRS and YFSETQ. The CDR3 contains 16 residues. The germline V and J ends were trimmed by 7 bases and 4 bases, with 20 bases remaining between them. The CDR3, as DNA: TGCGCCAGCCAGCCTCGGGGGCTGACGAGCACCGGGGAGCTGTTTTTT. Its protein is CASQPRGLTSTGELFF.

The chain joins TRBV6-4 to TRBJ1-5; no clear D gene. V lost 9 bases and J lost 8, with 5 bases in between. The CDR3 loop spans 9 amino acids. Germline V CDR1 and CDR2: MRHNA, SNTAGT. This CDR3 is CARKKPQHF. The CDR3 DNA sequence: TGTGCCAGGAAAAAGCCCCAGCATTTT.

The rearrangement links TRBV14 to TRBJ2-1; D not certain. This CDR3 comprises 16 residues. Trimming took 2 bases from V and 0 from J, leaving 11 bases between them. Germline-derived CDR1 and CDR2 are SGHDN and FVKESK. CDR3 in DNA: TGTGCCAGCAGCCAACTTGAACCCAGCTCCTACAATGAGCAGTTCTTC. Its translation: CASSQLEPSSYNEQFF. The whole variable domain, filled in from reference TRBV14 and TRBJ2-1, reads EAGVTQFPSHSVIEKGQTVTLRCDPISGHDNLYWYRRVMGKEIKFLLHFVKESKQDESGMPNNRFLAERTGGTYSTLKVQPAELEDSGVYFCASSQLEPSSYNEQFFGPGTRLTVL.

The CDR3 protein is CASSLDGRPYEQYF. The CDR3, as DNA: TGTGCCAGCAGCTTGGACGGCCGACCCTACGAGCAGTACTTC. The rearrangement links TRBV7-9 to TRBJ2-7; D unclear. Trimming took 3 bases from V and 2 from J, leaving 11 bases between them. Germline V gene data show CDR1 as SEHNR and CDR2 as FQNEAQ (reference sequence). The CDR3 length is 14 residues.

The chain recombines TRBV7-2 with TRBJ2-7; 7 positions agree with TRBD2. From germline, CDR1 is SGHTA and CDR2 FQGNSA. This CDR3 has 15 amino acids. V lost 2 bases to trimming and J lost 1 base; unmatched junction nucleotides: 5. The CDR3 loop reads CASSLIRGGSYEQYF. In nucleotides, the CDR3 is TGTGCCAGCAGCTTAATACGGGGAGGGTCCTACGAGCAGTACTTC.

V is TRBV9 and J is TRBJ2-1, with D perhaps TRBD2 (5 bases). Trimming shortened V by 1 base and J by 6 bases, and 14 bases separated the two germline ends. The germline CDR1 and CDR2 sequences are SGDLS and YYNGEE. The length of the CDR3 is 15 residues. CDR3 protein: CASSVRRDRTNEQFF. The CDR3 nucleotides read TGTGCCAGCAGCGTAAGACGGGATAGGACCAATGAGCAGTTCTTC.

In nucleotides, the CDR3 is TGTGCCAGCTCACCAGGACTAATTAGCAATCAGCCCCAGCATTTT. As protein: CASSPGLISNQPQHF. V usage is TRBV18 and J usage is TRBJ1-5; D is unresolved. The CDR3 contains 15 residues. Germline V CDR1 and CDR2: KGHSH, LQKENI. Between the trimmed V and J ends, which lost 2 bases and 0 bases, there was a span of 8 bases. The variable domain in full, with the rest retrieved from reference TRBV18 and TRBJ1-5, is NAGVMQNPRHLVRRRGQEARLRCSPMKGHSHVYWYRQLPEEGLKFMVYLQKENIIDESGMPKERFSAEFPKEGPSILRIQQVVRGDSAAYFCASSPGLISNQPQHFGDGTRLSIL.

With regard to this clone: The same CDR3 can be traced to other DNA sequences in this sample. This sequence joins TRBV9 and TRBJ2-7; a weak D match, TRBD2 (6 bases). This CDR3 has 14 residues. Germline values: CDR1 SGDLS, CDR2 YYNGEE. The V end lost 5 bases, the J end lost 2 bases, and 14 bases lay between the germline ends. CDR3 sequence (DNA): TGTGCCAGCAGTGCCGGGACTGGAACCTACGAGCAGTACTTC. Translation: CASSAGTGTYEQYF.

The DNA for the CDR3 is TGTGCCAGCAGCACAACACAGGGGGTTGGTGGCTACACCTTC. Its translation: CASSTTQGVGGYTF. The genes are TRBV7-3 and TRBJ1-2; 8 nucleotides match TRBD1. CDR3 length: 14 residues. J lost 7 bases, V lost 5 bases, and 9 bases had no gene match. Germline V lookup: CDR1 SGHTA, CDR2 FQGTGA. Looking up the rest from reference TRBV7-3 and TRBJ1-2 gives the full variable domain: GAGVSQTPSNKVTEKGKYVELRCDPISGHTALYWYRQSLGQGPEFLIYFQGTGAADDSGLPNDRFFAVRPEGSVSTLKIQRTERGDSAVYLCASSTTQGVGGYTFGSGTRLTVV.

This clone was seen only once. The chain employs TRBV4-3 and TRBJ1-5, with 9 bases fitting TRBD1. Germline assignment: CDR1 LGHNA and CDR2 YSLEER. The CDR3 length is 17 residues. V lost 0 bases to trimming and J lost 7 bases; unmatched junction nucleotides: 10. CDR3 coding DNA: TGCGCCAGCAGCCAAGAGGTGGCGGGACAGGGTGAACAGCCCCAGCATTTT. Its translation is CASSQEVAGQGEQPQHF.

The CDR3 coding sequence is TGTGCCAGCTCGGAGGGGTACGAGCAGTACTTC. It translates to CASSEGYEQYF. The chain combines TRBV18 with TRBJ2-7, with a weak D call TRBD2 (6 bases). Trimming removed 6 bases from V and 4 bases from J, with 7 bases in between. Germline CDR1 and CDR2: KGHSH and LQKENI. CDR3 length equals 11 residues.

The CDR3 sequence: CASSSPRGLAKNIQYF. In nucleotides, the CDR3 is TGTGCCAGCAGCTCCCCCCGAGGGTTAGCCAAAAACATTCAGTACTTC. This chain links TRBV7-2 with TRBJ2-4; D perhaps matches TRBD2 (5 bases). Germline CDR1 SGHTA, CDR2 FQGNSA. CDR3 length: 16 residues. The germline V and J ends were trimmed by 4 bases and 0 bases, with 13 bases remaining between them.

Concerning this clone: The same CDR3 can be traced to other DNA sequences in this sample. This rearrangement joins TRBV28 to TRBJ1-2; possible D gene TRBD1, 5 bases. Trimming stripped 6 bases from V and 2 bases from J, with 16 bases between. The CDR3 runs to 15 residues. Germline V lookup: CDR1 MDHEN, CDR2 SYDVKM. The CDR3 nucleotides are TGTGCCAGCAGCCCCGGGACTGGACTAAACTATGGCTACACCTTC. Its protein is CASSPGTGLNYGYTF.

The chain joins TRBV28 to TRBJ2-7; D ambiguous. This CDR3 contains 12 residues. Looked up from germline, CDR1 is MDHEN and CDR2 is SYDVKM. The V end lost 7 bases, the J end lost 7 bases, and 14 bases lay between the germline ends. The CDR3 reads CASNSAVGEQYF. The CDR3 coding sequence is TGTGCCAGCAACAGCGCCGTTGGGGAGCAGTACTTC.